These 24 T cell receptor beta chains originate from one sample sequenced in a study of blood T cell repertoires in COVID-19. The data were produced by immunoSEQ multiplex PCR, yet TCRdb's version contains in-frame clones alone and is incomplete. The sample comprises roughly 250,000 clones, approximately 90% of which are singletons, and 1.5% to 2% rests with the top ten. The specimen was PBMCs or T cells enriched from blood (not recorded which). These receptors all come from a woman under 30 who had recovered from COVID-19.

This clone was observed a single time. The CDR3 DNA follows: TGTGCCAGCAGCCACGTCCCGGATACGCAGTATTTT. Encoded protein: CASSHVPDTQYF. The J gene is TRBJ2-3, the V gene TRBV3-1 (or the pseudogene TRBV3-2); D gene unclear. CDR1 and CDR2 from the germline V gene are LGHDT and YNNKEL (reference sequence). Trimming shortened V by 3 bases and J by 6 bases, and 7 bases separated the two germline ends. This CDR3 contains 12 residues.

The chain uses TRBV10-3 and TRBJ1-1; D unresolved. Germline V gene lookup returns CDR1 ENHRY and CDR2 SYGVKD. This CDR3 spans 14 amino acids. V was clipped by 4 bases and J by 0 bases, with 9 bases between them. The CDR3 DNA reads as TGTGCCATCAGTGGTCCCAGGATGAACACTGAAGCTTTCTTT. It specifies CAISGPRMNTEAFF.

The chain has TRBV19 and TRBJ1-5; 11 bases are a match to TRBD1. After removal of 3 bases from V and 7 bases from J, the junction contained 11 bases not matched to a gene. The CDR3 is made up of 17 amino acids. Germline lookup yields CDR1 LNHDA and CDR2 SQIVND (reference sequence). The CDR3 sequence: CASSMRSDRGLRQPQHF. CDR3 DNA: TGTGCCAGTAGTATGCGATCGGACAGGGGGCTTCGGCAGCCCCAGCATTTT.

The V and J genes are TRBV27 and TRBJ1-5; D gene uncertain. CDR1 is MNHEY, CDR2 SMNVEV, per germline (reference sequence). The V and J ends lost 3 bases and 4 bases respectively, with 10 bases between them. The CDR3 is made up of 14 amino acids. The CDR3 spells CASSLAAGNQPQHF. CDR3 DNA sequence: TGTGCCAGCAGTTTGGCGGCTGGGAATCAGCCCCAGCATTTT.

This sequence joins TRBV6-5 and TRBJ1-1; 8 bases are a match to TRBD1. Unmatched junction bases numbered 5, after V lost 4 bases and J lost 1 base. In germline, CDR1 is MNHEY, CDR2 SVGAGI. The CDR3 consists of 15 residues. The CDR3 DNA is TGTGCCAGCAGTTGGATCGGACAGGGGAACACTGAAGCTTTCTTT. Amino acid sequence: CASSWIGQGNTEAFF.

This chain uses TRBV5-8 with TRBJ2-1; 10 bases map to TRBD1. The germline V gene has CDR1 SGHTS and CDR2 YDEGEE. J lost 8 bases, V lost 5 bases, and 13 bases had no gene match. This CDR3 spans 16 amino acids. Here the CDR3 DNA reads TGTGCCAGCAGACGTCCACCGGGACAGGGGTGGTATGAGCAGTTCTTC. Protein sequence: CASRRPPGQGWYEQFF.

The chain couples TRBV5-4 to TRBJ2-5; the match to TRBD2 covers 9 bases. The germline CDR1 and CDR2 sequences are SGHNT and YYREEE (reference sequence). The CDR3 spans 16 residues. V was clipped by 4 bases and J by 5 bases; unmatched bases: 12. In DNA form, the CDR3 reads TGTGCCAGCAGCCCTCCCAGCGGGGGGCCGGGGGAGACCCAGTACTTC. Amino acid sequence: CASSPPSGGPGETQYF.

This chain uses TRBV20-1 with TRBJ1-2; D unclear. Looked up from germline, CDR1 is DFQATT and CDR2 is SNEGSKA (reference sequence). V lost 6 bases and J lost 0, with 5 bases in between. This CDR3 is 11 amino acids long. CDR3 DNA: TGCAGTGCAGTAGCTAACTATGGCTACACCTTC. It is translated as CSAVANYGYTF.

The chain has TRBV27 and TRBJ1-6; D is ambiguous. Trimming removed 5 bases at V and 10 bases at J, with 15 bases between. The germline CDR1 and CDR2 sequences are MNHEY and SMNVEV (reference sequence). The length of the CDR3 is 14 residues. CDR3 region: CASSQIYGRSPLHF. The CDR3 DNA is TGTGCCAGCAGTCAAATTTACGGTAGATCACCCCTCCACTTT.

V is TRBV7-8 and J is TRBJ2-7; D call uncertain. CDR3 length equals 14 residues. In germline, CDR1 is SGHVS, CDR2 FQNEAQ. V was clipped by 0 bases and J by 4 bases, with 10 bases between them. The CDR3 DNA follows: TGTGCCAGCAGCTTAGCGCAGACACCGTACGAGCAGTACTTC. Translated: CASSLAQTPYEQYF.

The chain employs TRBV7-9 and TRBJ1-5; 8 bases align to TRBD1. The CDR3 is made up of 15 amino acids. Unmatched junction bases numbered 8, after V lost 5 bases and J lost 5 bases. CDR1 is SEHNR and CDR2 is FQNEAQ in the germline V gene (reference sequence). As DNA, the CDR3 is TGTGCCAGCAGCCCTCTGGCAGGGGGCCATCAGCCCCAGCATTTT. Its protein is CASSPLAGGHQPQHF.

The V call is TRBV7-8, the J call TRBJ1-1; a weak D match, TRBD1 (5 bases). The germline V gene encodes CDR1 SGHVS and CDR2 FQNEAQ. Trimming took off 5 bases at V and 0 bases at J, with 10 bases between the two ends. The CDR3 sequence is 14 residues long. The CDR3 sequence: CASSPMTVNTEAFF. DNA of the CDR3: TGTGCCAGCAGCCCCATGACAGTGAACACTGAAGCTTTCTTT.

The CDR3 DNA reads TGCGCCAGCAGCCAAGCTCCGACAGCCAACTATGGCTACACCTTC. Protein sequence: CASSQAPTANYGYTF. The V call is TRBV4-3, the J call TRBJ1-2; TRBD1 is a possible D gene (5 bases). Trimming left V 1 base short and J 2 bases short, with 11 bases between. The CDR3 sequence is 15 residues long. Germline V gene sequence: CDR1 LGHNA, CDR2 YSLEER.

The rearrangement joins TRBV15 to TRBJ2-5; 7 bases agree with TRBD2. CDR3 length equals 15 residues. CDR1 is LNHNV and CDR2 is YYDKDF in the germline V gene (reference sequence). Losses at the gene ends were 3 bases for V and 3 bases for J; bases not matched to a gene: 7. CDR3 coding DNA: TGTGCCACCAGCAGGACTGGGACTATAAAAGAGACCCAGTACTTC. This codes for CATSRTGTIKETQYF.

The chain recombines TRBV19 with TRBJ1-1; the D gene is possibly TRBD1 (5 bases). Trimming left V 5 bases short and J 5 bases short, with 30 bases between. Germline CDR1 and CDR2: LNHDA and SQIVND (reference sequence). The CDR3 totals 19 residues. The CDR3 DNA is TGTGCCAGTAGTGTTCCACCGGGGGTCGGGGTAGGAGGTTTGACTGAAGCTTTCTTT. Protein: CASSVPPGVGVGGLTEAFF.

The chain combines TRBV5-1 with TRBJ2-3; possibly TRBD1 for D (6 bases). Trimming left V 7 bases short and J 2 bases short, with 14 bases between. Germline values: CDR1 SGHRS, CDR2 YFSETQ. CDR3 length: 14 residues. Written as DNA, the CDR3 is TGCGCCAGCTTCGGAGACAGGTACACAGATACGCAGTATTTT. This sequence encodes CASFGDRYTDTQYF.

For the CDR3, the DNA is TGTGCCAGCAGCCAAGGGACAGGAACTGCGGGTAATGAAAAACTGTTTTTT. Translated, it gives CASSQGTGTAGNEKLFF. The chain combines TRBV7-9 with TRBJ1-4; 8 bases map to TRBD1. Per germline, CDR1 SEHNR and CDR2 FQNEAQ (reference sequence). Unmatched junction bases numbered 12, after V lost 5 bases and J lost 4 bases. This CDR3 has 17 amino acids.

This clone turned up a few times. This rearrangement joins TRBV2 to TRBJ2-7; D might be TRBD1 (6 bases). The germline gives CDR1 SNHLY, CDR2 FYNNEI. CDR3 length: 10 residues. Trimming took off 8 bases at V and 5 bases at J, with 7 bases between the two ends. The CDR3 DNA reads TGTGCCAGCGGGGGCGACGAGCAGTACTTC. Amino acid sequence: CASGGDEQYF.

The CDR3 DNA sequence: TGTGCCAGCAGATCGCAGGGTAGAAACGAGCAGTACTTC. It yields the protein CASRSQGRNEQYF. This chain joins TRBV27 and TRBJ2-7; TRBD1 is a possible D gene (5 bases). The germline V gene has CDR1 MNHEY and CDR2 SMNVEV (reference sequence). This CDR3 contains 13 residues. Trimming cost V 6 bases and J 5 bases, with 14 bases left between them.

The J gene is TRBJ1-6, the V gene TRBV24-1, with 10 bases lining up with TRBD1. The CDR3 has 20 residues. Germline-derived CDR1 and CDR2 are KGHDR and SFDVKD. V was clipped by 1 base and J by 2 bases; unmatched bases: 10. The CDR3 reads CATSDFLGQGKGPYNSPLHF. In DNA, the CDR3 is TGTGCCACCAGTGATTTTCTGGGACAGGGGAAGGGCCCCTATAATTCACCCCTCCACTTT.

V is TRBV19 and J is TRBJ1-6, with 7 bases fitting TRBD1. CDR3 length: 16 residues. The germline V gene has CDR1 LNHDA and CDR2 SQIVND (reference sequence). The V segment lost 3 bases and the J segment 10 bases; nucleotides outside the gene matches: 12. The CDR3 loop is CASSILPEGAGSPLHF. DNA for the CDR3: TGTGCCAGTAGTATCCTCCCCGAGGGGGCTGGGTCACCCCTCCACTTT.

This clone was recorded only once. The CDR3 DNA reads as TGTGCCAGCAGCTTAGAGGGGGGAGCTAACTATGGCTACACCTTC. Its translation is CASSLEGGANYGYTF. This chain links TRBV11-2 with TRBJ1-2; TRBD1 might be the D (5 bases). There are 15 residues in the CDR3. The ends were cut back, 0 bases at V and 0 bases at J, with 8 bases in the middle. CDR1 SGHAT and CDR2 FQNNGV come from the germline V gene.

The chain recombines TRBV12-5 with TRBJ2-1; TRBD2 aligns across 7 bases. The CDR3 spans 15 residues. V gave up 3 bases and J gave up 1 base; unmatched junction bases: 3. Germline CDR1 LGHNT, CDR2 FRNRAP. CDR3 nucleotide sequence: TGTGCTAGTGGTTTAGGCGGGAGTTCCTACAATGAGCAGTTCTTC. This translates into CASGLGGSSYNEQFF.

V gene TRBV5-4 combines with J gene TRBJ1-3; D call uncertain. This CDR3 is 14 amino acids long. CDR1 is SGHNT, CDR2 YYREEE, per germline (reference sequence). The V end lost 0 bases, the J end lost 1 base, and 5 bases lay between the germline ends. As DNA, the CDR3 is TGTGCCAGCAGCTTGGGTCGTTCTGGAAACACCATATATTTT. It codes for CASSLGRSGNTIYF.